This entry lists 15 T cell receptor beta chains sequenced from one sample in a study of control samples from healthy donors and cancer patients. Clones were read by immunoSEQ multiplex PCR, and TCRdb kept only the in-frame ones, dropping some. The data show roughly 450,000 clones, approximately 90% seen once. Sequencing was carried out using PBMCs. These receptors originate from a man aged 35-49 years with head and neck cancer.

This chain links TRBV28 with TRBJ2-7, with TRBD1 identical over 11 bases. J gave up 1 base and V 7 bases, and 18 bases lay outside the gene matches. Germline V gives CDR1 MDHEN, CDR2 SYDVKM. The CDR3 runs to 19 residues. CDR3 in amino acids: CASINYPAAGTGGSYEQYF. The CDR3 nucleotides are TGTGCCAGCATCAACTACCCCGCGGCCGGGACAGGGGGATCCTACGAGCAGTACTTC.

The V call is TRBV2, the J call TRBJ2-5, with D perhaps matching TRBD2 (6 bases). The CDR3 spans 14 residues. Per the germline V gene, CDR1 is SNHLY and CDR2 is FYNNEI. V lost 6 bases and J 5 bases, leaving 16 bases between the germline ends. The CDR3 DNA follows: TGTGCCAGCAGCCGACTAGATCCCCGGGAGACCCAGTACTTC. Residues: CASSRLDPRETQYF.

The genes are TRBV19 and TRBJ1-5; tentative D call: TRBD1 (5 bases). V was trimmed by 7 bases and J by 2 bases, leaving 15 bases between them. The CDR3 is made up of 15 amino acids. Germline CDR1 LNHDA, CDR2 SQIVND (reference sequence). CDR3 protein: CASNGGSGGNQPQHF. The CDR3 DNA reads TGTGCCAGTAACGGGGGTTCTGGGGGCAATCAGCCCCAGCATTTT.

This clone was seen a single time. The V gene is TRBV30, the J gene TRBJ2-7; 10 nucleotides align to TRBD2. In germline, CDR1 is GTSNPN, CDR2 SVGIG (reference sequence). V dropped 3 bases and J dropped 3; count of bases not matched to a gene: 2. This CDR3 has 13 amino acids. CDR3 residues: CAWRTSGIYEQYF. The CDR3 DNA is TGTGCCTGGAGAACTAGCGGGATCTACGAGCAGTACTTC.

V gene TRBV10-2 combines with J gene TRBJ1-2; no firm D call. This CDR3 has 13 residues. V was clipped by 6 bases and J by 0 bases, with 8 bases between them. Germline V gives CDR1 WSHSY, CDR2 SAAADI. CDR3 amino acids: CASSSEPNYGYTF. The CDR3 nucleotides read TGCGCCAGCAGCTCCGAACCTAACTATGGCTACACCTTC.

This chain joins TRBV28 and TRBJ2-1; no reliable D call. The length of the CDR3 is 12 residues. V shed 2 bases and J shed 10 bases, with 9 bases lying between them. Germline loops: CDR1 MDHEN, CDR2 SYDVKM. The CDR3: CASSLLRWEQFF. The CDR3 DNA reads as TGTGCCAGCAGTTTACTACGATGGGAGCAGTTCTTC.

The chain is built from TRBV7-2 and TRBJ1-2; no firm D call. Germline V gives CDR1 SGHTA, CDR2 FQGNSA. The CDR3 totals 14 residues. Deletions cut 1 base from V and 4 bases from J, with 10 bases between. The CDR3 region is CASSLGAASYGYTF. CDR3 coding DNA: TGTGCCAGCAGCTTAGGGGCGGCATCCTATGGCTACACCTTC.

V usage is TRBV7-2 and J usage is TRBJ2-2; the D gene is possibly TRBD2 (5 bases). CDR3 length equals 14 residues. The germline gives CDR1 SGHTA, CDR2 FQGNSA. Trimming took 1 base from V and 3 from J, leaving 6 bases between them. CDR3 sequence (DNA): TGTGCCAGCAGCTTAGTGGACTACACCGGGGAGCTGTTTTTT. It is translated as CASSLVDYTGELFF.

The chain combines TRBV18 with TRBJ2-7; D gene uncertain. Trimming took off 1 base at V and 0 bases at J, with 10 bases between the two ends. The CDR3 is 15 amino acids. From germline, CDR1 is KGHSH and CDR2 LQKENI. CDR3 in amino acids: CASSPHSGSSYEQYF. CDR3 in DNA: TGTGCCAGCTCACCACACTCAGGCAGCTCCTACGAGCAGTACTTC.

This chain connects TRBV19 to TRBJ2-3; 9 nucleotides agree with TRBD2. Germline lookup yields CDR1 LNHDA and CDR2 SQIVND (reference sequence). With V trimmed by 5 bases and J by 5 bases, 14 bases remained unmatched. The CDR3 extends over 17 amino acids. CDR3 sequence: CASSPRFSGSGVDTQYF. The CDR3 DNA reads as TGTGCCAGTAGTCCTCGCTTTAGCGGGAGTGGTGTAGATACGCAGTATTTT.

The chain couples TRBV6-5 to TRBJ2-2, with D tentatively TRBD1 (6 bases). The germline V gene encodes CDR1 MNHEY and CDR2 SVGAGI. This CDR3 comprises 16 residues. V was pared by 4 bases and J by 6 bases, with 18 bases between. CDR3 DNA: TGTGCCAGCAGTTTCGGGAACAGGGAAATCGCCGGGGAGCTGTTTTTT. Translation: CASSFGNREIAGELFF.

This chain connects TRBV10-2 to TRBJ1-4; no reliable D call. The germline V gene has CDR1 WSHSY and CDR2 SAAADI. The CDR3 runs 10 residues. Trimming stripped 10 bases from V and 4 bases from J, with 4 bases between. The CDR3 loop is CATFNEKLFF. CDR3 DNA: TGCGCCACCTTTAATGAAAAACTGTTTTTT.

The chain combines TRBV1 with TRBJ1-2. TRBV1 is labeled a pseudogene. The CDR3 has 16 amino acids. This chain's CDR3 is CTSSQGNTPGDYGYTF. The CDR3 coding sequence is TGCACCAGCAGCCAAGGCAACACACCCGGGGACTATGGCTACACCTTC.

The chain employs TRBV18 and TRBJ2-7, with D hard to call. V gave up 2 bases and J gave up 4 bases, with 3 bases separating them. The CDR3 has 11 amino acids. CDR1 is KGHSH, CDR2 LQKENI, per germline. This chain's CDR3 is CASSPEYEQYF. The CDR3 DNA follows: TGTGCCAGCTCACCAGAGTACGAGCAGTACTTC.

This sequence joins TRBV5-4 and TRBJ2-7, with D hard to call. This CDR3 has 14 amino acids. The germline gives CDR1 SGHNT, CDR2 YYREEE (reference sequence). Trimming left V 4 bases short and J 5 bases short, with 16 bases between. CDR3: CASSRQVGSDEQYF. Written as DNA, the CDR3 is TGTGCCAGCAGCAGGCAGGTGGGAAGCGACGAGCAGTACTTC. The complete variable domain, with remaining parts taken from reference TRBV5-4 and TRBJ2-7, reads ETGVTQSPTHLIKTRGQQVTLRCSSQSGHNTVSWYQQALGQGPQFIFQYYREEENGRGNFPPRFSGLQFPNYSSELNVNALELDDSALYLCASSRQVGSDEQYFGPGTRLTVT.